This T cell receptor beta chain emerged from a study of blood T cell repertoires in COVID-19 (dated by TCRdb to 2020 to 2022). The study in broad terms: The collaborator samples originated in the United States, Italy and Spain and spanned the acute and convalescent phases of COVID-19. Samples were obtained from the ongoing ImmuneRACE study (first 160 participants) and from some 1,200 subjects provided by 6 global collaborators. Where available, HLA class I and class II types were taken from metadata supplied by the sample provider and were not determined by assay-based typing. The prospective study material was composed of cDNA or gDNA derived from T cells, B-cell-depleted T cells, or PBMCs. A freely available public database, intended as a resource for researchers studying the immune response to SARS-CoV-2, is where the repertoires were released. The sample metadata nearly always contained a de-identified subject ID, COVID-19 status, age in years and sex. Subjects who had been exposed to COVID-19, were actively infected with it, or had recovered from it provided the deeply sampled blood TCRbeta repertoires that made up the dataset.

V drops 2 bases and J drops 2 bases, leaving 12 bases in between. The cysteine opens and the phenylalanine closes a CDR3 of 15 amino acids. Only the CDR3 DNA stays, 45 bases, in frame from base 1. For CDR1 and CDR2, the germline V gene lists MNHEY and SVGEGT. TCRbeta CDR3 regions were amplified from genomic DNA by means of the immunoSEQ Assay, a bias-controlled multiplex PCR. As for how the authors treated the data: Within the assay, amplification of reference gene primers was used to estimate how many nucleated cells each sample contained. Sequence reads were collapsed and filtered to measure the absolute abundance of every unique TCRbeta CDR3 rearrangement. Productive Simpson clonality was computed per sample as the square root of Simpson's diversity index over productive rearrangements. The table comes from immuneACCESS by way of TCRdb, which keeps in-frame sequences with V and J called. Part of the clones is missing from these tables; in studies checked, under half for an unresolved V gene and the rest for unknown reasons. That table furnishes V, J and clone size, whereas the DNA furnished D and trimming. Counted in this sample were 65,000 to 85,000 clones; around nine tenths of them appeared once. In total, the top ten clones hold roughly 5.8% of the sample.

A remark on this clone: The clone's antigen remains unknown. Base qualities are missing; no much larger clone stands one base away.

Collaborating institutions collected whole blood in K2EDTA tubes following their own protocols. For TCRbeta analysis, collaborator samples were shipped as frozen whole blood, as isolated PBMCs, or as DNA extracted from either sample type. General conclusions and limits of the study: The amount of clinical and demographic metadata varied by source and participant and was provided uncurated.

Recombination connected TRBV6-2 or TRBV6-3 to TRBJ1-2; the D gene assignment is ambiguous. This sequence was found in a human donor in a cohort sampled during active COVID-19. Sequenced material: peripheral blood. For the CDR3, the sequence is CASSYRRAGNYGYTF. The sequenced DNA: TGTGCCAGCAGTTACCGCCGTGCGGGGAACTATGGCTACACCTTC.